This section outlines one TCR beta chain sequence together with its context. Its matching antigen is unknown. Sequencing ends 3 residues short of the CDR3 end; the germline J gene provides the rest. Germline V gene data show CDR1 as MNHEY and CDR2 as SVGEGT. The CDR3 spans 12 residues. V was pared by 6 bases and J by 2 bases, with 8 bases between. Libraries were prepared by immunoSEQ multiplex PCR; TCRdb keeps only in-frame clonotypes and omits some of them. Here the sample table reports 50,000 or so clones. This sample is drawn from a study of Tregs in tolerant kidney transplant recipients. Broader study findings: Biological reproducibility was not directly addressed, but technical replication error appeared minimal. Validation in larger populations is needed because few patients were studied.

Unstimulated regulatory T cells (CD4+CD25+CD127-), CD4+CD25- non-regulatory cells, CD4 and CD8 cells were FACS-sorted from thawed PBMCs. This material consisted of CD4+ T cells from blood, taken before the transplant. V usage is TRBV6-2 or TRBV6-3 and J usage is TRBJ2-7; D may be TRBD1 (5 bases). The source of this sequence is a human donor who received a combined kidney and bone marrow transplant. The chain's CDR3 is CASREQAYEQYF. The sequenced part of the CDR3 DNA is TGTGCCAGCAGAGAACAGGCCTACGAG.